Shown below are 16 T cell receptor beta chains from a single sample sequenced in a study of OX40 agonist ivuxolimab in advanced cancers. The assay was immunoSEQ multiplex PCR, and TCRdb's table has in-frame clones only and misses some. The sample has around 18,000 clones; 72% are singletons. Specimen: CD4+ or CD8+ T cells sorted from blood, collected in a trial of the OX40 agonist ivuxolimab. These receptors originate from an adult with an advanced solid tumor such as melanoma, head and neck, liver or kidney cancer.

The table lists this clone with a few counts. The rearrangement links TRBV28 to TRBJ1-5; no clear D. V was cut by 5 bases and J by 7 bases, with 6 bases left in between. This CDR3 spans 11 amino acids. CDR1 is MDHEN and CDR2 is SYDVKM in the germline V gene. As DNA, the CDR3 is TGTGCCAGCAGTCTCGACCAGCCCCAGCATTTT. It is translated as CASSLDQPQHF.

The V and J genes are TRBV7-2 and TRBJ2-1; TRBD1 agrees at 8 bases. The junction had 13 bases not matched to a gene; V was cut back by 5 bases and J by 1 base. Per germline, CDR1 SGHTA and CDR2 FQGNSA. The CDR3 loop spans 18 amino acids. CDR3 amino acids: CASSPRRPGTGSYNEQFF. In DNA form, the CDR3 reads TGTGCCAGCAGCCCCCGACGCCCCGGGACAGGTTCCTACAATGAGCAGTTCTTC. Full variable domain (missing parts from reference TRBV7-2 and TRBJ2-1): GAGVSQSPSNKVTEKGKDVELRCDPISGHTALYWYRQSLGQGLEFLIYFQGNSAPDKSGLPSDRFSAERTGGSVSTLTIQRTQQEDSAVYLCASSPRRPGTGSYNEQFFGPGTRLTVL.

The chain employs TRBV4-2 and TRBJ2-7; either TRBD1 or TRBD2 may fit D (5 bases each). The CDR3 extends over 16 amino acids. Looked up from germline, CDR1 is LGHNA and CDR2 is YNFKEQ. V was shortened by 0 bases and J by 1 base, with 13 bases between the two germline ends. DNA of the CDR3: TGTGCCAGCAGCCAAGATGGGGGACCCCTTTCCTACGAGCAGTACTTC. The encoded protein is CASSQDGGPLSYEQYF.

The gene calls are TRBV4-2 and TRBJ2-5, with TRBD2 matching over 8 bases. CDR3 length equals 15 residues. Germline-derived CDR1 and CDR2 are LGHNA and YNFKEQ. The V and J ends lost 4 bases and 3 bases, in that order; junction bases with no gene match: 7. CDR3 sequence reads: CASSRGTRAEETQYF. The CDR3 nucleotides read TGTGCCAGCAGCCGGGGGACTAGGGCGGAAGAGACCCAGTACTTC.

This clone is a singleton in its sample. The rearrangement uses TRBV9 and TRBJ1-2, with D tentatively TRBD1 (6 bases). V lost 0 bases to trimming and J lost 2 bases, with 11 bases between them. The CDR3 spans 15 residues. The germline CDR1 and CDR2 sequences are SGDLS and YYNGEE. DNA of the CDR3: TGTGCCAGCAGCGTAGAGGGTACAGGGAACTATGGCTACACCTTC. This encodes CASSVEGTGNYGYTF. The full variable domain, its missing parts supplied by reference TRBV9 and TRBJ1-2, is DSGVTQTPKHLITATGQRVTLRCSPRSGDLSVYWYQQSLDQGLQFLIQYYNGEERAKGNILERFSAQQFPDLHSELNLSSLELGDSALYFCASSVEGTGNYGYTFGSGTRLTVV.

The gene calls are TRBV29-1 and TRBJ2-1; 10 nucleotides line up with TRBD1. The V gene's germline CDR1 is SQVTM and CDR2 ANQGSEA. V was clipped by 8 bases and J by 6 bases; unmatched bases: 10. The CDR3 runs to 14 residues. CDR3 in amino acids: CSSPRQGASNEQFF. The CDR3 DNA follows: TGCAGCTCTCCCCGACAGGGGGCAAGCAATGAGCAGTTCTTC.

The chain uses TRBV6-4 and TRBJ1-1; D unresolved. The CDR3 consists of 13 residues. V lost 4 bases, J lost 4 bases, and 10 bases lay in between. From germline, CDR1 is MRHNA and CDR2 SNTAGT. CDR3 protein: CASSVSGGTEAFF. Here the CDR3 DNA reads TGTGCCAGCAGTGTATCTGGAGGCACTGAAGCTTTCTTT.

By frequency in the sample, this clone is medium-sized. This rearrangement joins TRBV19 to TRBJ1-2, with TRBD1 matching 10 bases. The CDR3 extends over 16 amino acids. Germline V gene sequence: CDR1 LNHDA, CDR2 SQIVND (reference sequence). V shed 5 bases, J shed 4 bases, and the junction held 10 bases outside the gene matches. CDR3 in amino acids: CASSPLGTGVGYGYTF. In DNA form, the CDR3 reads TGTGCCAGTAGTCCCCTAGGGACAGGGGTGGGCTATGGCTACACCTTC.

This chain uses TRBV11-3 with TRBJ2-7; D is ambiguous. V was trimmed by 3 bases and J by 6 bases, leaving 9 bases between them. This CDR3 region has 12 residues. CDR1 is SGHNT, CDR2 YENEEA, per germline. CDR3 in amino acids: CASSLDLLEQYF. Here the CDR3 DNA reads TGTGCCAGCAGCTTGGACCTCCTCGAGCAGTACTTC.

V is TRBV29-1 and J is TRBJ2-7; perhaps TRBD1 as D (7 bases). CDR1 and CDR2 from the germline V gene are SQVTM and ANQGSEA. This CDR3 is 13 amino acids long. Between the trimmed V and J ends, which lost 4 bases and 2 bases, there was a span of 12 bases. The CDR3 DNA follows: TGCAGCGTTGTCGGGGGACAGACCTACGAGCAGTACTTC. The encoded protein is CSVVGGQTYEQYF.

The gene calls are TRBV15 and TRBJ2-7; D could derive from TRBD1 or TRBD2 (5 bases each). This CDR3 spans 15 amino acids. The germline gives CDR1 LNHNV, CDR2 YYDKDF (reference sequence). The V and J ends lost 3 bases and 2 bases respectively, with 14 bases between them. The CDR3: CATSSAGLGAYEQYF. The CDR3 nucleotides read TGTGCCACCAGCAGCGCAGGGTTGGGGGCCTACGAGCAGTACTTC.

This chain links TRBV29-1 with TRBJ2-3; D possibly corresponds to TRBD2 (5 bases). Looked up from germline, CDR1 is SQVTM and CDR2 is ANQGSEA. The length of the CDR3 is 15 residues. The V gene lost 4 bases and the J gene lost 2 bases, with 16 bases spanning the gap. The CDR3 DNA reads TGCAGCGTTGCCCGGCGGGCAGATAACACAGATACGCAGTATTTT. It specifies CSVARRADNTDTQYF.

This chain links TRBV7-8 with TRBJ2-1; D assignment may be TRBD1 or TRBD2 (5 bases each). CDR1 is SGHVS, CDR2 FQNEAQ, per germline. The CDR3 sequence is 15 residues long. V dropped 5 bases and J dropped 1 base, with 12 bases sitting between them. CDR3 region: CASSPGGGSYNEQFF. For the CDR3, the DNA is TGTGCCAGCAGCCCAGGTGGGGGTTCCTACAATGAGCAGTTCTTC.

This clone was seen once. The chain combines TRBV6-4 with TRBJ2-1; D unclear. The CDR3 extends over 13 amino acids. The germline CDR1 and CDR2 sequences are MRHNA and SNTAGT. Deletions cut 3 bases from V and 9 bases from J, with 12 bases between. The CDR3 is CASSDKVVGEQFF. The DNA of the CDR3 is TGTGCCAGCAGTGATAAGGTAGTCGGTGAGCAGTTCTTC.

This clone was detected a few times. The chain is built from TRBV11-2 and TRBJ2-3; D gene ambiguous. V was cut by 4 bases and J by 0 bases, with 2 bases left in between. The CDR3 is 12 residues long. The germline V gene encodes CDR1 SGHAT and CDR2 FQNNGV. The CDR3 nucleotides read TGTGCCAGCAGCTCTAGCACAGATACGCAGTATTTT. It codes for CASSSSTDTQYF.

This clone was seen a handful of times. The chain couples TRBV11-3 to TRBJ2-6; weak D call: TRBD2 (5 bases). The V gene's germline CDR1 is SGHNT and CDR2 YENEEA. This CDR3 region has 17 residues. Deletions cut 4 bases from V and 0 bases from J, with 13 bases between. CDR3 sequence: CASSSRDVSSGANVLTF. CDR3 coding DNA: TGTGCCAGCAGCTCCCGGGATGTTAGCTCTGGGGCCAACGTCCTGACTTTC.